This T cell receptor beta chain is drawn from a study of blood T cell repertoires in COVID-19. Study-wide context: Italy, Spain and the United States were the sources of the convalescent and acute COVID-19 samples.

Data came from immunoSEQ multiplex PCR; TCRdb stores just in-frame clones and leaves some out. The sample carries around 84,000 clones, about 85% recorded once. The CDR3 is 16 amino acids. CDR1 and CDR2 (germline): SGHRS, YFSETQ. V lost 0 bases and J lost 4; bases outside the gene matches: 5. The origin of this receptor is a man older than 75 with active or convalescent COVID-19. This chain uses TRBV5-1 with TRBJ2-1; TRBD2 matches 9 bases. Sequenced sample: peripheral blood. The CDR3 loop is CASSLGLAGPYNEQFF. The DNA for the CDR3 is TGCGCCAGCAGCTTGGGGCTAGCGGGGCCGTACAATGAGCAGTTCTTC.